The 14 T cell receptor beta chains in this list originate from one sample, sequenced in a study of T-cell memory formation after mild COVID-19. A single record per CDR3 protein comes from TCRdb applying MiXCR to the 5' RACE reads. Of about 7,000 distinct CDR3 sequences in the sample, about a third are singletons; the top ten hold 50% to 60%. The specimen sequenced was PBMCs or a T cell subset sorted from them (not recorded which). These receptors came from an adult woman who had mild COVID-19 (a few samples of this study predate the infection). Cell type and time point are not known.

This clonotype is categorized as medium-sized (0.01 to 0.1%). CDR3 sequence (DNA): TGTGCCAGCAGCTTAGACAATGCGGGGGTCTATGCCTACGAGCAGTACTTC. It encodes CASSLDNAGVYAYEQYF. The V call is TRBV7-8, the J call TRBJ2-7; 7 positions match TRBD2. The CDR3 runs 17 residues. Germline-derived CDR1 and CDR2 are SGHVS and FQNEAQ. The trim removed 1 base at V and 2 bases at J, leaving 11 bases unmatched.

This clonotype was recorded only once. The rearrangement joins TRBV28 to TRBJ2-5; TRBD1 or TRBD2 may be the D gene (5 bases each). The CDR3 has 14 residues. Germline-derived CDR1 and CDR2 are MDHEN and SYDVKM. Trimming removed 10 bases at V and 5 bases at J, with 20 bases between. CDR3 DNA sequence: TGTGCCACCAGACTGAGGGGCGGGTCGGAGACCCAGTACTTC. Its protein product is CATRLRGGSETQYF.

This clonotype was detected ten times or more. CDR3 DNA sequence: TGTGCCAGCAGCTTACCAGCGGGAGGGCCATTAGATACGCAGTATTTT. It encodes CASSLPAGGPLDTQYF. The chain is built from TRBV7-6 and TRBJ2-3, with 10 bases fitting TRBD2. This CDR3 has 16 residues. Germline V gene sequence: CDR1 SGHVS, CDR2 FNYEAQ. The J segment lost 5 bases and the V segment lost 2 bases, leaving 7 bases of the junction unmatched.

This clonotype has ten or more counts. J is TRBJ2-2 and V is TRBV12-3 or TRBV12-4, with 9 bases lining up with TRBD1. The V gene end was trimmed by 4 bases and the J gene end by 1 base; junction bases not matched to a gene: 4. CDR3 length: 16 residues. The CDR3 nucleotides read TGTGCCAGCAGTTGGGGACAGGGCTTGAACACCGGGGAGCTGTTTTTT. It yields the protein CASSWGQGLNTGELFF.

This rearrangement joins TRBV7-9 to TRBJ2-3; 10 bases are shared with TRBD2. The V segment lost 5 bases and the J segment 6 bases; nucleotides outside the gene matches: 11. Germline loops: CDR1 SEHNR, CDR2 FQNEAQ (reference sequence). The CDR3 consists of 16 residues. DNA for the CDR3: TGTGCCAGCAGCACGCGACTAGCGGGCCACCGTGATACGCAGTATTTT. This gives the protein CASSTRLAGHRDTQYF.

This clonotype has just one count. J is TRBJ2-3 and V is TRBV21-1. TRBV21-1 is assigned pseudogene status. The CDR3 loop spans 16 amino acids. In DNA, the CDR3 is TGTGCCAGCAGCAAAGTACACAGTTCACCCCCAGATACGCAGTATTTT. Its translation: CASSKVHSSPPDTQYF.

The sample holds one count of this clonotype. The chain recombines TRBV4-1 with TRBJ2-3, with D perhaps TRBD2 (6 bases). This CDR3 contains 16 residues. V was shortened by 1 base and J by 5 bases, with 16 bases between the two germline ends. CDR1 MGHRA and CDR2 YSYEKL come from the germline V gene. The CDR3 region has the DNA TGCGCCAGCAGCCAAGTCGAGCCGGGCGGGGAAGATACGCAGTATTTT. Amino acids: CASSQVEPGGEDTQYF.

The V call is TRBV5-6, the J call TRBJ1-1, with D perhaps matching TRBD1 (5 bases). Germline-derived CDR1 and CDR2 are SGHDT and YYEEEE. With 0 bases removed from V and 4 bases from J, the gap between germline ends came to 7 bases. The CDR3 length is 13 residues. The CDR3 loop reads CASSLERGTEAFF. Here the CDR3 DNA reads TGTGCCAGCAGCTTGGAGAGGGGCACTGAAGCTTTCTTT.

By sample fraction, this clonotype is medium-sized. The chain is built from TRBV7-9 and TRBJ2-6; the D gene could be TRBD1 or TRBD2 (5 bases each). The CDR3 spans 17 residues. Germline values: CDR1 SEHNR, CDR2 FQNEAQ (reference sequence). V gave up 4 bases and J gave up 0 bases, with 13 bases separating them. The CDR3 DNA sequence: TGTGCCAGCAGCTCGTCCGGGACGGACTCTGGGGCCAACGTCCTGACTTTC. This codes for CASSSSGTDSGANVLTF.

This chain connects TRBV28 to TRBJ2-6; TRBD1 matches 9 bases. CDR3 length: 17 residues. Trimming cost V 7 bases and J 2 bases; bases outside gene matches: 9. CDR1 and CDR2 from the germline V gene are MDHEN and SYDVKM. The CDR3 loop reads CASNLGTGRPGANVLTF. DNA for the CDR3: TGTGCCAGCAACCTTGGGACAGGGCGGCCTGGGGCCAACGTCCTGACTTTC.

This sequence joins TRBV12-3 or TRBV12-4 and TRBJ2-1; a possible D gene is TRBD2 (5 bases). CDR3 length: 17 residues. The ends were cut back, 3 bases at V and 5 bases at J, with 20 bases in the middle. CDR3 residues: CASSLSSGPIWNNEQFF. DNA for the CDR3: TGTGCCAGCAGTTTGTCGAGCGGACCAATATGGAACAATGAGCAGTTCTTC.

The chain links TRBV20-1 to TRBJ2-7, with no clear D. The length of the CDR3 is 15 residues. Trimming left V 2 bases short and J 0 bases short, with 14 bases between. The V gene's germline CDR1 is DFQATT and CDR2 SNEGSKA (reference sequence). CDR3 in DNA: TGCAGTGCTAGAAGGGTTCACACTGGCTCCTACGAGCAGTACTTC. Translated, it gives CSARRVHTGSYEQYF.

CDR3 residues: CASSLVAGGGEKLFF. CDR3 DNA sequence: TGTGCCAGCAGCTTAGTTGCCGGAGGGGGTGAAAAACTGTTTTTT. This chain links TRBV7-2 with TRBJ1-4; maybe TRBD1 (6 bases). The CDR3 contains 15 residues. CDR1 SGHTA and CDR2 FQGNSA come from the germline V gene. V was shortened by 1 base and J by 7 bases, with 13 bases between the two germline ends.

This clonotype has ten or more counts. The V and J genes are TRBV7-9 and TRBJ2-2; 10 bases are shared with TRBD2. Germline CDR1 is SEHNR and CDR2 is FQNEAQ (reference sequence). This CDR3 is 16 amino acids long. V shed 6 bases and J 1 base; nucleotides not matched to a gene: 5. DNA of the CDR3: TGTGCCAGCAGAGGACTAGCGGAGATGAACACCGGGGAGCTGTTTTTT. Its translation: CASRGLAEMNTGELFF.